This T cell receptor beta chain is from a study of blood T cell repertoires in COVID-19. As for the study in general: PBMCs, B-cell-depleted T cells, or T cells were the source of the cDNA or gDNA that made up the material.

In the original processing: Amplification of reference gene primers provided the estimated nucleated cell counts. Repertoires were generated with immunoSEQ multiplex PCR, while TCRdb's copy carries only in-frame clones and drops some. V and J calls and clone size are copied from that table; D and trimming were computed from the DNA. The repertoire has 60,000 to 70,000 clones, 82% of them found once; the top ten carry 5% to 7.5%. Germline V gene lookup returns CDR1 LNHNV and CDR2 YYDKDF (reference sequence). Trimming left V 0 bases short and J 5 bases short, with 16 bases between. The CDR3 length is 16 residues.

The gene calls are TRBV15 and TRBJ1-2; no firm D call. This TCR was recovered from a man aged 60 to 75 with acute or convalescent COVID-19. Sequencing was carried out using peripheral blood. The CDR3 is CATSRDGAGLGYGYTF. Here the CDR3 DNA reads TGTGCCACCAGCAGAGATGGTGCGGGTTTAGGGTATGGCTACACCTTC. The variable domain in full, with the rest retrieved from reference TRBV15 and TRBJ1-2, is DAMVIQNPRYQVTQFGKPVTLSCSQTLNHNVMYWYQQKSSQAPKLLFHYYDKDFNNEADTPDNFQSRRPNTSFCFLDIRSPGLGDTAMYLCATSRDGAGLGYGYTFGSGTRLTVV.